This TCR beta chain was captured by sequencing in a study of cytomegalovirus exposure and HLA in healthy donors. In the study overall: Previous work identified roughly 120 million unique TCR beta sequences from about 179 million T cells. Most donors, just over 80% of approximately 400 genotyped, fell in the Caucasian-associated ancestry cluster.

The CDR3 length is 17 residues. V lost 4 bases and J lost 1, with 18 bases in between. Per germline, CDR1 SGHNT and CDR2 YYREEE (reference sequence). The study ran its PCR with 60 Vbeta and 13 Jbeta primers. Sequencing used immunoSEQ multiplex PCR; TCRdb keeps in-frame clones, though not all of them. The sample holds some 110,000 clones, almost 70% seen once. Donors had nominal health at sampling but likely had unrecorded immune exposures. V and J are TRBV5-4 and TRBJ2-1; a weak D match, TRBD2 (6 bases). The receptor was derived from a man aged 25 to 40 in good health and CMV-seropositive. The sequenced material came from PBMCs. The CDR3 coding sequence is TGTGCCAGCAGCCGGAAGGTGTTAGCGGTTTCCTACAATGAGCAGTTCTTC. This encodes CASSRKVLAVSYNEQFF.